A selection of T cell receptor beta chains follows, all from one sample in a study of T cells in narcolepsy. Some clones are missing from TCRdb's copy, which holds only in-frame ones; the method was immunoSEQ multiplex PCR. The profile covers over 30,000 clones, with about 80% appearing a single time and around 1.3% taken by the ten largest. Sequenced sample: CD45RA- memory CD4+ T cells from PBMCs. These receptor sequences come from a human donor with narcolepsy. Both conserved end residues are part of each CDR3. The D gene is left open where the match is weak. Expanded clones are given a class, and other clones once, few, many or no size at all.

TRBJ2-1 | - | TRBV6-6 | few | TGTGCCAGCAGACCCCAAGGACAGCGAAGCAATGAGCAGTTCTTC | CASRPQGQRSNEQFF
TRBJ1-1 | - | TRBV11-2 | - | TGTGCCAGCAGCTTAGAAAATGGAAACACTGAAGCTTTCTTT | CASSLENGNTEAFF
TRBJ2-3 | - | TRBV4-2 | - | TGTGCCAGCAGCCAACCCTATGGACTGTCTAGCACAGATACGCAGTATTTT | CASSQPYGLSSTDTQYF
TRBJ1-5 | - | TRBV15 | - | TGTGCCACCAGCAGAGGGACAAGGGGAAATCAGCCCCAGCATTTT | CATSRGTRGNQPQHF
TRBJ1-1 | - | TRBV6-1 | - | TGTGCCAGCGAAAGGAGCACTGAAGCTTTCTTT | CASERSTEAFF
TRBJ2-3 | TRBD1 | TRBV28 | - | TGTGCCAGCAGTTTTTCCGGGACAGGGATCGCAGATACGCAGTATTTT | CASSFSGTGIADTQYF
TRBJ2-6 | - | TRBV7-6 | once | TGTGCCAGCAGCTTAGCGGGGTCAGGGGCCAACGTCCTGACTTTC | CASSLAGSGANVLTF
TRBJ2-5 | TRBD1 | TRBV6-1 | - | TGTGCCAGCAGGGAAGGGGGCAACTCGGAGACCCAGTACTTC | CASREGGNSETQYF
TRBJ2-4 | TRBD1 | TRBV5-4 | once | TGTGCCAGCAGCCTCAGGGGGCAGGGGGACATTCAGTACTTC | CASSLRGQGDIQYF
TRBJ1-6 | - | TRBV5-4 | once | TGTGCCAGCAGCGAAGGTGGGATGCCAAGGGGTAATTCACCCCTCCACTTT | CASSEGGMPRGNSPLHF
TRBJ1-2 | TRBD1 | TRBV18 | - | TGTGCCAGCTCACCGGACAGGGCGTCTAACTATGGCTACACCTTC | CASSPDRASNYGYTF
TRBJ1-2 | TRBD1 | TRBV28 | - | TGTGCCAGCAGGCTAGGACAGGGTAGGAGCTACACCTTC | CASRLGQGRSYTF
TRBJ1-1 | - | TRBV5-5 | once | TGTGCCAGCAGCTTTGCAGGTAACACTGAAGCTTTCTTT | CASSFAGNTEAFF
TRBJ1-1 | - | TRBV11-3 | - | TGTGCCAGCAGCTTTAATGGGGTGAACACTGAAGCTTTCTTT | CASSFNGVNTEAFF
TRBJ2-2 | TRBD2 | TRBV11-2 | few | TGTGCCAGCAGCTCGCTGGGGGGGGACGGCGGGGAGCTGTTTTTT | CASSSLGGDGGELFF
TRBJ1-6 | TRBD1 | TRBV25-1 | - | TGTGCCAGCGGGGGACAGGGCAATAATTCACCCCTCCACTTT | CASGGQGNNSPLHF